The rows below give T cell receptor beta chains drawn from one sample of a study of cytomegalovirus exposure and HLA in healthy donors. Clones were read by immunoSEQ multiplex PCR, and TCRdb kept only the in-frame ones, dropping some. Recorded for this sample: 150,000 or so clones. Sequencing used PBMCs. These receptors all stem from a woman younger than 30 in good health and CMV-seronegative. Each CDR3 is given without its conserved first and last residue.

TRBV15	11	ATSSLRGPEAF
TRBV19	14	ASRAASSGRFYEQY
TRBV7-9	12	ASLKGQGYHEQY
TRBV19	13	ASSTPGQGPDTQY
TRBV6-5	13	ASSYTSLYTDTQY
TRBV6-6	14	ASRPGQGVVNTEAF
TRBV30	14	AWSVKPGLGPDTQY
TRBV11-2	12	ASSWERRDYEQY
TRBV7-2	15	ASSLAWDSRDFDIQY
TRBV7-9	13	ASSLAGGMNTEAF
TRBV7-2	12	ASSLGRGSGELF
TRBV6-1	12	ATLLAGGVNEQF
TRBV7-9	13	ASSLFSGFYNEQF
TRBV5-4	12	ASSLRRGTYEQY
TRBV16	11	ASSPDRTYEQY
TRBV28	12	ASSLDTGTDTQY
TRBV10-3	13	AISEGRGAKNIQY
TRBV5-1	18	ASRGNRDSSIKSSYNEQF
TRBV5-6	13	ASSFVGGAQGELF
TRBV11-2	12	ASSHSGTGYEQY
TRBV4-2	14	ASSLQPPDRQETQY
TRBV5-4	12	ASSRTGQNTEAF